This TCR beta chain was recovered during a study of cytomegalovirus exposure and HLA in healthy donors. At the level of the study: Around 85 million unique TCR sequences came from HLA-typed donors in an early release. Membership in the Caucasian-associated ancestry cluster was found for around four fifths of almost 400 genotyped donors. Whole-study results and caveats: Later analysis showed most CMV-associated TCR beta chains appearing HLA-restricted.

Comments on this clone: Antigen unknown.

At the time of sampling, donors were nominally healthy, though unrecorded immune exposures were likely. The study ran its PCR with 60 Vbeta and 13 Jbeta primers. Clones were sequenced by immunoSEQ multiplex PCR, and TCRdb holds only the in-frame ones, with some missing. The sample lists 100,000 to 150,000 clones; around 82% were seen once. The CDR3 covers 15 residues. The germline gives CDR1 SQVTM, CDR2 ANQGSEA. Trimming cost V 4 bases and J 1 base, with 16 bases left between them. Sequenced material: PBMCs. This chain connects TRBV29-1 to TRBJ1-1; a possible D gene is TRBD1 (6 bases). The receptor was isolated from a boy between 5 and 17 years old in good health and CMV-seronegative. As DNA, the CDR3 is TGCAGCGTTGCGATGGGGACACAGCGGAACACTGAAGCTTTCTTT. Translating it yields CSVAMGTQRNTEAFF.